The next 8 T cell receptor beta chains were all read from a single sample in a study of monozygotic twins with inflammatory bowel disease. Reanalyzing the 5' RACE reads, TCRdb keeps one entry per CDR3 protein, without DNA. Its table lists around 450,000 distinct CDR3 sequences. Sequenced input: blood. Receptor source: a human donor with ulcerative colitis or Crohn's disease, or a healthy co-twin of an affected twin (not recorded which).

CDR3 in amino acids: CASSLVAGVTGVLFF. V gene TRBV7-2 combines with J gene TRBJ2-2; TCRdb's D call, TRBD2, is unchecked because there is no DNA. The V gene's germline CDR1 is SGHTA and CDR2 FQGNSA. This CDR3 region has 15 residues.

CDR3 region: CASSQENEADTQYF. The chain is built from TRBV3-1 and TRBJ2-3. Germline V CDR1 and CDR2: LGHDT, YNNKEL (reference sequence). The CDR3 contains 14 residues.

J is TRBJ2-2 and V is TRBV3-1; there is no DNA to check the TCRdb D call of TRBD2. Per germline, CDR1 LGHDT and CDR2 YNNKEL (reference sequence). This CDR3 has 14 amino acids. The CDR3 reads CASSKTGGAGELFF.

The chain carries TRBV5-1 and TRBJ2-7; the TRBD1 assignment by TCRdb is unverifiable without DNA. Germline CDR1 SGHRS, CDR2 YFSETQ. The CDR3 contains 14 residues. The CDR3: CASSIEQGLYEQYF.

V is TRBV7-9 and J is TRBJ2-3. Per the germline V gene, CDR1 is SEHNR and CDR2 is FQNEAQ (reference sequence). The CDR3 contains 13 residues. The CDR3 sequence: CASSLAVDPSRYF.

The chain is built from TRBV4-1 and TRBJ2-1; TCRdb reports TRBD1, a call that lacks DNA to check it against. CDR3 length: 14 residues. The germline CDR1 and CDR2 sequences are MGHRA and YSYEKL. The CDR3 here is CASSQRDRVNEQFF.

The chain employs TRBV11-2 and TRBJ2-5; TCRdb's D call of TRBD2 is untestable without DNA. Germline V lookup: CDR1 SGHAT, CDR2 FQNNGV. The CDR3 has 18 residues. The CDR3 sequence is CASSSVMVGLARQETQYF. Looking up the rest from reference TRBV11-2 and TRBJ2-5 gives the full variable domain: EAGVAQSPRYKIIEKRQSVAFWCNPISGHATLYWYQQILGQGPKLLIQFQNNGVVDDSQLPKDRFSAERLKGVDSTLKIQPAKLEDSAVYLCASSSVMVGLARQETQYFGPGTRLLVL.

The CDR3 region is CSALSDLTQYF. V gene TRBV29-1 combines with J gene TRBJ2-5; TCRdb outputs TRBD2, but without DNA this stays unchecked. The CDR3 has 11 residues. CDR1 is SQVTM and CDR2 is ANQGSEA in the germline V gene.